Sequencing of this T cell receptor (beta chain) was carried out in a study of cytomegalovirus exposure and HLA in healthy donors. This clone was detected only a few times. Its specificity is unknown. From germline, CDR1 is SGHAT and CDR2 FQNNGV. J lost 8 bases, V lost 1 base, and 4 bases had no gene match. This CDR3 has 14 residues. Study results and caveats: Reported performance of the classifier showed diagnosis of cytomegalovirus status with high specificity and sensitivity. In vitro testing confirmed a few CMV-associated chains as specific for CMV antigens. TCR beta V segments were, for the most part, productive about 90% or about 30% of the time in an earlier analysis.

Primers for the PCR totalled 60 Vbeta and 13 Jbeta. Profiled with immunoSEQ multiplex PCR; TCRdb holds only in-frame clones, not every one. This sample has 150,000 to 200,000 clones, with about 75% found just once. This chain joins TRBV11-2 and TRBJ2-2; 7 bases line up with TRBD2. This TCR came from a young man in good health and CMV-seropositive. Sequenced material: PBMCs. CDR3 bases: TGTGCCAGCAGCTTAGTGGGAGGGGTTGGGGAGCTGTTTTTT. Its translation: CASSLVGGVGELFF.